Presented here are 21 T cell receptor beta chains from one specimen sequenced in a study of T cell responses to AZD1222 COVID-19 vaccine. TCRdb's table, derived via immunoSEQ multiplex PCR, lists solely in-frame clones and lacks some. This sample has 100,000 or so clones, with 89% found just once. Source: peripheral blood, taken 28 days after the second AZD1222 dose. Receptors were obtained from an adult who received the AZD1222 COVID-19 vaccine.

The rearrangement links TRBV10-3 to TRBJ1-6; 7 bases map to TRBD1. The J segment lost 5 bases and the V segment lost 6 bases, leaving 7 bases of the junction unmatched. The germline CDR1 and CDR2 sequences are ENHRY and SYGVKD. The CDR3 runs to 15 residues. The CDR3 DNA reads as TGTGCCATCAGCTCCGGGACAGCGCATAATTCACCCCTCCACTTT. Its translation is CAISSGTAHNSPLHF.

The V and J genes are TRBV5-1 and TRBJ2-7, with D tentatively TRBD1 (5 bases). The V gene lost 0 bases and the J gene lost 0 bases, with 7 bases spanning the gap. Germline V lookup: CDR1 SGHRS, CDR2 YFSETQ. The CDR3 has 14 amino acids. In DNA form, the CDR3 reads TGCGCCAGCAGCTTGGGACAGAACTCCTACGAGCAGTACTTC. Protein product: CASSLGQNSYEQYF.

CDR3 DNA sequence: TGTGCCAGCAGCTTTAGGGCAGGAACCTCCTATAATTCACCCCTCCACTTT. Translated: CASSFRAGTSYNSPLHF. This chain links TRBV5-6 with TRBJ1-6; D is unclear. The CDR3 contains 17 residues. The germline V and J ends were trimmed by 2 bases and 0 bases, with 12 bases remaining between them. Germline-derived CDR1 and CDR2 are SGHDT and YYEEEE.

V and J are TRBV21-1 and TRBJ2-7; whether TRBD2, the table's D call, matches the DNA was not checked. TRBV21-1 is a documented pseudogene. There are 15 residues in the CDR3. The chain's CDR3 is CASSMDWAGGYEQYF. CDR3 DNA sequence: TGTGCCAGCAGCATGGACTGGGCGGGCGGGTACGAGCAGTACTTC.

This chain joins TRBV7-2 and TRBJ1-1; possibly TRBD1 for D (6 bases). The V gene lost 5 bases and the J gene lost 5 bases, with 18 bases spanning the gap. The germline V gene encodes CDR1 SGHTA and CDR2 FQGNSA. The CDR3 is made up of 15 amino acids. The CDR3 loop is CASSPGGAGETEAFF. In DNA, the CDR3 is TGTGCCAGCAGCCCCGGGGGCGCAGGGGAGACTGAAGCTTTCTTT.

The V and J genes are TRBV9 and TRBJ2-3; TRBD2 is a possible D gene (6 bases). V was pared by 3 bases and J by 4 bases, with 9 bases between. The CDR3 length is 13 residues. The germline gives CDR1 SGDLS, CDR2 YYNGEE. The CDR3 nucleotides read TGTGCCAGCAGCGATACGGGAGCAGATACGCAGTATTTT. Translation gives CASSDTGADTQYF.

The DNA for the CDR3 is TGTGCCAGCAGTTTACTTTTCAGGGGAACCTACGAGCAGTACTTC. Protein sequence: CASSLLFRGTYEQYF. The chain couples TRBV28 to TRBJ2-7; tentative D call: TRBD1 (6 bases). Germline CDR1 reads MDHEN; CDR2 reads SYDVKM. This CDR3 has 15 amino acids. V was cut by 2 bases and J by 2 bases, with 13 bases left in between.

The chain has TRBV7-2 and TRBJ2-4, with 7 bases identical to TRBD1. CDR1 and CDR2 (germline): SGHTA, FQGNSA. The CDR3 runs to 15 residues. J lost 6 bases, V lost 2 bases, and 7 bases had no gene match. CDR3 in amino acids: CASSLTGAFVNIQYF. The CDR3 coding sequence is TGTGCCAGCAGCTTAACAGGGGCGTTTGTAAACATTCAGTACTTC.

The chain employs TRBV27 and TRBJ1-1, with unresolved D. This CDR3 comprises 15 residues. V lost 0 bases to trimming and J lost 0 bases, with 8 bases between them. CDR1 and CDR2 from the germline V gene are MNHEY and SMNVEV (reference sequence). In nucleotides, the CDR3 is TGTGCCAGCAGTTTATCACCGGGCCTGAACACTGAAGCTTTCTTT. Its translation is CASSLSPGLNTEAFF.

The chain joins TRBV4-1 to TRBJ2-3, with D possibly matching TRBD2 (6 bases). The germline V and J ends were trimmed by 4 bases and 2 bases, with 25 bases remaining between them. In germline, CDR1 is MGHRA, CDR2 YSYEKL. The CDR3 consists of 19 residues. The CDR3 bases are TGCGCCAGCAGCCCTTCACTTAAGGGGAGGCGGGCCAACACAGATACGCAGTATTTT. Translation: CASSPSLKGRRANTDTQYF.

The table lists this clone with a few counts. Other DNA variants within this sample encode the same CDR3. For the CDR3, the DNA is TGTGCCAGCAGTTTTCGACCTGATGAAGCTTTCTTT. Translated: CASSFRPDEAFF. The J gene is TRBJ1-1, the V gene TRBV28; D uncertain. Germline assignment: CDR1 MDHEN and CDR2 SYDVKM. The CDR3 loop spans 12 amino acids. V dropped 3 bases and J dropped 7 bases, with 9 bases sitting between them.

The table lists this clone with a few counts. The V call is TRBV10-3, the J call TRBJ2-3; D call uncertain. Germline V lookup: CDR1 ENHRY, CDR2 SYGVKD. Trimming cost V 2 bases and J 2 bases, with 8 bases left between them. The CDR3 totals 14 residues. The CDR3 region is CAISELQATDTQYF. The CDR3 DNA reads TGTGCCATCAGTGAGCTCCAGGCCACAGATACGCAGTATTTT.

The chain recombines TRBV7-2 with TRBJ2-7, with 10 bases that match TRBD1. The ends lost 6 bases at V and 4 bases at J; junction bases unmatched: 6. The CDR3 consists of 14 residues. Per germline, CDR1 SGHTA and CDR2 FQGNSA. In DNA form, the CDR3 reads TGTGCCAGCAGATCCCCGGGACAGGGGTACGAGCAGTACTTC. Residues: CASRSPGQGYEQYF.

In its sample, this clone was seen once. The chain is built from TRBV7-3 and TRBJ2-1; TRBD2 aligns across 8 bases. This CDR3 is built from 16 residues. V was clipped by 3 bases and J by 6 bases; unmatched bases: 10. Germline lookup yields CDR1 SGHTA and CDR2 FQGTGA. This CDR3 reads CASSFLGAGVFNEQFF. CDR3 coding DNA: TGTGCCAGCAGCTTCCTAGGAGCGGGAGTGTTCAATGAGCAGTTCTTC.

The chain carries TRBV24-1 and TRBJ2-1; the D is unclear. This CDR3 spans 14 amino acids. Between the trimmed V and J ends, which lost 4 bases and 6 bases, there was a span of 12 bases. Germline CDR1 reads KGHDR; CDR2 reads SFDVKD. CDR3 region: CATSDPGRTNEQFF. The CDR3 region has the DNA TGTGCCACCAGTGACCCGGGCCGGACCAATGAGCAGTTCTTC.

This sequence joins TRBV25-1 and TRBJ2-5; D might be TRBD1 (6 bases). This CDR3 is 12 amino acids long. V lost 8 bases, J lost 2 bases, and 9 bases lay in between. Germline assignment: CDR1 MGHDK and CDR2 SYGVNS. CDR3 bases: TGTGCCAGCGGACAGAGTCAAGAGACCCAGTACTTC. Residues: CASGQSQETQYF.

This chain links TRBV6-5 with TRBJ1-2; D gene unclear. Germline V lookup: CDR1 MNHEY, CDR2 SVGAGI. Trimming took 6 bases from V and 3 from J, leaving 17 bases between them. CDR3 length: 15 residues. The chain's CDR3 is CASSPIFDLDYGYTF. In nucleotides, the CDR3 is TGTGCCAGCAGCCCGATCTTTGACCTCGACTATGGCTACACCTTC.

The sample holds a few counts of this clone. The CDR3 DNA reads as TGTGCCAGCAGTTACTCACAGGGATTCGAGCAGTACTTC. This gives the protein CASSYSQGFEQYF. The V gene is TRBV6-5, the J gene TRBJ2-7, with a tentative D call TRBD1 (6 bases). Germline CDR1 reads MNHEY; CDR2 reads SVGAGI. Trimming removed 0 bases from V and 6 bases from J, with 9 bases in between. The CDR3 is made up of 13 amino acids.

This rearrangement joins TRBV20-1 to TRBJ1-1; D is ambiguous. The CDR3 has 13 amino acids. Germline CDR1 and CDR2: DFQATT and SNEGSKA (reference sequence). V gave up 6 bases and J gave up 1 base, with 12 bases separating them. The CDR3 sequence: CSASPGRNTEAFF. For the CDR3, the DNA is TGCAGTGCCAGTCCGGGGAGGAACACTGAAGCTTTCTTT.

The chain recombines TRBV2 with TRBJ1-1; TRBD1 aligns across 7 bases. V lost 10 bases to trimming and J lost 6 bases; unmatched junction nucleotides: 11. CDR1 is SNHLY, CDR2 FYNNEI, per germline. This CDR3 is 13 amino acids long. The CDR3 sequence: CATLDRVNPEAFF. CDR3 DNA: TGTGCCACCCTAGACAGGGTAAATCCTGAAGCTTTCTTT.

CDR3 sequence: CASSPTNRDPEAFF. The CDR3 bases are TGTGCCAGCTCACCTACTAACAGGGACCCTGAAGCTTTCTTT. The rearrangement joins TRBV18 to TRBJ1-1; possibly TRBD1 for D (6 bases). The V gene's germline CDR1 is KGHSH and CDR2 LQKENI. CDR3 length equals 14 residues. Trimming left V 3 bases short and J 6 bases short, with 14 bases between.